The 2 T cell receptor beta chains listed next were all sequenced from one sample in a study of blood T cell repertoires in COVID-19 (dated by TCRdb to about 2020). Preparation of the library involved the immunoSEQ multiplex PCR assay. The source is immuneACCESS, and TCRdb retained only in-frame sequences with V and J called. Part of the clones is not carried over; for the studies checked, unresolved V genes explain less than half of this, and the remainder is unexplained. This sample lists under 200,000 clones; approximately 87% were detected once. The top ten clones comprise 3.5% to 4.5% of the sample. Sequencing was performed on peripheral blood. Source of these receptors: a woman aged 70-85 years with acute or convalescent COVID-19.

This clone has just a few counts. V and J are TRBV5-6 and TRBJ1-6; 9 nucleotides line up with TRBD1. V was pared by 4 bases and J by 9 bases, with 8 bases of the junction left unmatched. From germline, CDR1 is SGHDT and CDR2 YYEEEE. The CDR3 consists of 15 residues. The chain's CDR3 is CASSNRGTGTSPLHF. For the CDR3, the DNA is TGTGCCAGCAGCAACAGGGGGACAGGGACTTCACCCCTCCACTTT.

This clone was seen more than once but under ten times. V is TRBV3-1 (or the pseudogene TRBV3-2) and J is TRBJ1-6, with 7 bases fitting TRBD1. The V and J ends lost 0 bases and 5 bases, in that order; junction bases with no gene match: 7. CDR1 is LGHDT, CDR2 YNNKEL, per germline (reference sequence). CDR3 length: 17 amino acids. CDR3: CASSQDPTGADNSPLHF. The CDR3 DNA sequence: TGTGCCAGCAGCCAAGATCCCACAGGGGCGGATAATTCACCCCTCCACTTT.